One and the same sample provided the 26 T cell receptor beta chains below, sequenced in a study of blood T cell repertoires in COVID-19. The repertoire was sequenced with immunoSEQ multiplex PCR; TCRdb's copy has only in-frame clones and lacks some. The repertoire holds a few hundred thousand clones, with more than 80% as singletons. Material for sequencing was PBMCs or T cells enriched from blood (not recorded which). The source of these receptors is a man between 35 and 55 years old who had recovered from COVID-19.

The rearrangement joins TRBV2 to TRBJ1-2; 10 nucleotides line up with TRBD1. The CDR3 is 12 residues long. Germline CDR1 reads SNHLY; CDR2 reads FYNNEI. V shed 10 bases, J shed 5 bases, and the junction held 4 bases outside the gene matches. The CDR3 coding sequence is TGTGCCACAGAGGGACAGGGGTATGGCTACACCTTC. Its translation: CATEGQGYGYTF.

Here the CDR3 DNA reads TGTGCCAGTAGTATCGGGAACCCGTACTCTGGGGCCAACGTCCTGACTTTC. Translation: CASSIGNPYSGANVLTF. The chain couples TRBV19 to TRBJ2-6; tentative D call: TRBD2 (5 bases). Germline-derived CDR1 and CDR2 are LNHDA and SQIVND (reference sequence). V was shortened by 3 bases and J by 0 bases, with 12 bases between the two germline ends. CDR3 length: 17 amino acids.

The rearrangement joins TRBV10-3 to TRBJ1-2, with 7 bases that match TRBD1. CDR3 length: 16 amino acids. Trimming took 0 bases from V and 7 from J; bases not matched to a gene: 11. Looked up from germline, CDR1 is ENHRY and CDR2 is SYGVKD. CDR3 nucleotide sequence: TGTGCCATCAGTGAGTCGACAGGGAGAGTATTGGTTGGCTACACCTTC. It codes for CAISESTGRVLVGYTF.

The genes are TRBV23-1 and TRBJ2-5, with 7 bases that match TRBD1. TRBV23-1 is placed among ORFs of uncertain function. J was trimmed by 3 bases and V by 3 bases; bases with no gene match: 4. CDR3 size: 14 residues. CDR3 DNA sequence: TGCGCCAGCAGTCAGACCGGGACAGAAGAGACCCAGTACTTC. It is translated as CASSQTGTEETQYF.

This chain joins TRBV5-6 and TRBJ2-7; 11 bases line up with TRBD2. With V trimmed by 4 bases and J by 3 bases, 6 bases remained unmatched. CDR1 SGHDT and CDR2 YYEEEE come from the germline V gene. CDR3 size: 15 residues. This CDR3 reads CASSQVAGGIYEQYF. The DNA of the CDR3 is TGTGCCAGCAGCCAAGTAGCGGGAGGGATCTACGAGCAGTACTTC.

The chain couples TRBV30 to TRBJ1-2; the match to TRBD1 covers 9 bases. Germline trimming cut 5 bases from V and 1 base from J; bases unmatched to any gene: 8. The CDR3 runs to 15 residues. In germline, CDR1 is GTSNPN, CDR2 SVGIG (reference sequence). The CDR3 nucleotides are TGTGCCTGGCTTGGGCCGGACAGGGGTAACTATGGCTACACCTTC. Protein product: CAWLGPDRGNYGYTF.

V usage is TRBV4-2 and J usage is TRBJ1-2; D remains ambiguous. V was clipped by 0 bases and J by 8 bases, with 4 bases between them. There are 11 residues in the CDR3. Germline loops: CDR1 LGHNA, CDR2 YNFKEQ. CDR3 amino acids: CASSQDLGYTF. The CDR3 nucleotides read TGTGCCAGCAGCCAAGATCTAGGCTACACCTTC.

This chain connects TRBV19 to TRBJ1-5, with TRBD1 matching 9 bases. CDR3 length: 13 residues. The junction had 4 bases not matched to a gene; V was cut back by 6 bases and J by 7 bases. Germline V gene data show CDR1 as LNHDA and CDR2 as SQIVND (reference sequence). The CDR3: CASRGQGKQPQHF. The CDR3 DNA follows: TGTGCCAGTAGAGGACAGGGGAAACAGCCCCAGCATTTT.

The CDR3 coding sequence is TGTGCCAGCAGTCATGACAGGGGAAGCTACGAGCAGTACTTC. Translated, it gives CASSHDRGSYEQYF. The chain couples TRBV27 to TRBJ2-7; the match to TRBD1 covers 8 bases. Germline CDR1 and CDR2: MNHEY and SMNVEV (reference sequence). Unmatched junction bases numbered 6, after V lost 5 bases and J lost 3 bases. This CDR3 is 14 amino acids long.

This chain uses TRBV7-9 with TRBJ2-7; 7 bases match TRBD1. The CDR3 has 12 amino acids. Germline V lookup: CDR1 SEHNR, CDR2 FQNEAQ (reference sequence). The V segment lost 5 bases and the J segment 4 bases; nucleotides outside the gene matches: 2. This chain's CDR3 is CASSRRGYEQYF. CDR3 DNA: TGTGCCAGCAGCCGCAGGGGGTACGAGCAGTACTTC.

The chain couples TRBV5-8 to TRBJ1-1; unclear D gene. Germline V gene lookup returns CDR1 SGHTS and CDR2 YDEGEE. V was trimmed by 0 bases and J by 0 bases, leaving 15 bases between them. This CDR3 spans 17 amino acids. The CDR3, as DNA: TGTGCCAGCAGCTTGGATGAGGTGGTCAGTATGAACACTGAAGCTTTCTTT. The encoded protein is CASSLDEVVSMNTEAFF.

This clone is a singleton in its sample. CDR3 sequence (DNA): TGTGCCAGCATGACTTTTGGGGGCTACACCTTC. It translates to CASMTFGGYTF. The V and J genes are TRBV12-3 or TRBV12-4 and TRBJ1-2; D unclear. This CDR3 has 11 amino acids. V lost 7 bases, J lost 8 bases, and 11 bases lay in between.

The rearrangement joins TRBV5-1 to TRBJ1-4; TRBD1 agrees at 7 bases. Trimming took 1 base from V and 7 from J; bases not matched to a gene: 10. Germline V gene sequence: CDR1 SGHRS, CDR2 YFSETQ. This CDR3 region has 16 residues. The CDR3 nucleotides are TGCGCCAGCAGCTTGCCGCTACAGGGGCCAAGTGAAAAACTGTTTTTT. This codes for CASSLPLQGPSEKLFF.

The chain carries TRBV7-9 and TRBJ1-2, with 8 bases lining up with TRBD1. Per germline, CDR1 SEHNR and CDR2 FQNEAQ (reference sequence). CDR3 length: 15 amino acids. J was trimmed by 8 bases and V by 5 bases; bases with no gene match: 13. In DNA, the CDR3 is TGTGCCAGCAGCCTCGCGGCCGGGACAGGAGGCGGCTACACCTTC. Its protein is CASSLAAGTGGGYTF.

The genes are TRBV28 and TRBJ2-1; possibly TRBD2 for D (6 bases). The CDR3 has 11 residues. Trimming left V 4 bases short and J 9 bases short, with 7 bases between. CDR1 is MDHEN, CDR2 SYDVKM, per germline. CDR3 DNA sequence: TGTGCCAGCAGTTCGGGACTTGAGCAGTTCTTC. Translation: CASSSGLEQFF.

A few counts support this clone. The V gene is TRBV6-4, the J gene TRBJ2-1, with D perhaps TRBD1 (5 bases). Trimming removed 3 bases at V and 0 bases at J, with 6 bases between. This CDR3 comprises 14 residues. Germline V gene data show CDR1 as MRHNA and CDR2 as SNTAGT. CDR3 loop: CASSEDNSYNEQFF. CDR3 sequence (DNA): TGTGCCAGCAGTGAGGACAACTCCTACAATGAGCAGTTCTTC.

The chain recombines TRBV2 with TRBJ2-6; D perhaps matches TRBD1 (5 bases). Germline assignment: CDR1 SNHLY and CDR2 FYNNEI. Trimming removed 5 bases at V and 0 bases at J, with 8 bases between. The CDR3 contains 15 residues. The CDR3 DNA reads as TGTGCCAGCAGTAACAGGCGCTCTGGGGCCAACGTCCTGACTTTC. Translation: CASSNRRSGANVLTF. Full variable domain (missing parts from reference TRBV2 and TRBJ2-6): EPEVTQTPSHQVTQMGQEVILRCVPISNHLYFYWYRQILGQKVEFLVSFYNNEISEKSEIFDDQFSVERPDGSNFTLKIRSTKLEDSAMYFCASSNRRSGANVLTFGAGSRLTVL.

This chain links TRBV4-1 with TRBJ1-1, with D perhaps TRBD1 (5 bases). V was pared by 2 bases and J by 6 bases, with 13 bases between. CDR3 length: 14 amino acids. Germline assignment: CDR1 MGHRA and CDR2 YSYEKL. CDR3 amino acids: CASSQPAGIPEAFF. CDR3 bases: TGCGCCAGCAGCCAACCCGCAGGGATCCCTGAAGCTTTCTTT.

This clone has only one observation. The V gene is TRBV10-1, the J gene TRBJ2-7; D may be TRBD1 (5 bases). Germline V gene lookup returns CDR1 WNHNN and CDR2 SYGVQD (reference sequence). Deletions cut 0 bases from V and 6 bases from J, with 15 bases between. The CDR3 extends over 15 amino acids. Here the CDR3 DNA reads TGCGCCAGCAGTGAGTCGCGGCAGGGCCTGGTCGAGCAGTACTTC. Amino acid sequence: CASSESRQGLVEQYF.

The chain has TRBV24-1 and TRBJ2-1; D possibly corresponds to TRBD2 (5 bases). V lost 0 bases to trimming and J lost 0 bases, with 8 bases between them. CDR3 length equals 16 residues. Looked up from germline, CDR1 is KGHDR and CDR2 is SFDVKD. Written as DNA, the CDR3 is TGTGCCACCAGTGATTTGGGAGGCACCTCCTACAATGAGCAGTTCTTC. Amino acid sequence: CATSDLGGTSYNEQFF.

This chain joins TRBV12-3 or TRBV12-4 and TRBJ1-2; D not certain. The CDR3 contains 12 residues. V dropped 2 bases and J dropped 8 bases, with 9 bases sitting between them. The CDR3 here is CASSLTGEGYTF. The CDR3 DNA is TGTGCCAGCAGTTTAACGGGAGAAGGCTACACCTTC.

This chain uses TRBV25-1 with TRBJ1-3; D is ambiguous. Trimming cost V 5 bases and J 1 base, with 9 bases left between them. Germline V gene lookup returns CDR1 MGHDK and CDR2 SYGVNS. The CDR3 totals 14 residues. The CDR3 nucleotides read TGTGCCAGCAGTCCGGCAGGATCTGGAAACACCATATATTTT. Its translation: CASSPAGSGNTIYF.

The chain joins TRBV5-1 to TRBJ2-7; TRBD1 might be the D (6 bases). The CDR3 totals 14 residues. V lost 3 bases and J lost 4, with 14 bases in between. Germline lookup yields CDR1 SGHRS and CDR2 YFSETQ. Written as DNA, the CDR3 is TGCGCCAGCAGCTCGGGGATACAGGGTTACGAGCAGTACTTC. Its protein is CASSSGIQGYEQYF. Full variable domain (remainder filled in from reference TRBV5-1 and TRBJ2-7): KAGVTQTPRYLIKTRGQQVTLSCSPISGHRSVSWYQQTPGQGLQFLFEYFSETQRNKGNFPGRFSGRQFSNSRSEMNVSTLELGDSALYLCASSSGIQGYEQYFGPGTRLTVT.

This clone was seen once. This CDR3 is also generated by other DNA sequences in the sample. This rearrangement joins TRBV3-1 (or the pseudogene TRBV3-2) to TRBJ2-5; D gene unclear. Looked up from germline, CDR1 is LGHDT and CDR2 is YNNKEL (reference sequence). The CDR3 covers 12 residues. V lost 2 bases and J 5 bases, leaving 6 bases between the germline ends. CDR3 nucleotides: TGTGCCAGCAGCCAAAACGGGGAGACCCAGTACTTC. Amino acid sequence: CASSQNGETQYF.

The rearrangement uses TRBV25-1 and TRBJ1-4; 7 bases fit TRBD1. V was pared by 8 bases and J by 8 bases, with 11 bases of the junction left unmatched. CDR1 is MGHDK and CDR2 is SYGVNS in the germline V gene. This CDR3 is 14 amino acids long. CDR3 bases: TGTGCCAGCGGTTATACAGGGGCGCAGGAAAAACTGTTTTTT. The encoded protein is CASGYTGAQEKLFF.

The V and J genes are TRBV29-1 and TRBJ1-4; D is ambiguous. Trimming took 4 bases from V and 3 from J, leaving 15 bases between them. CDR1 is SQVTM and CDR2 is ANQGSEA in the germline V gene. CDR3 length: 15 residues. This chain's CDR3 is CSVGRPNPANEKLFF. The CDR3 DNA sequence: TGCAGCGTTGGCAGGCCCAATCCGGCTAATGAAAAACTGTTTTTT.